This paragraph covers one TCR beta chain sequence. The CDR3 has 15 amino acids. In germline, CDR1 is SGHKS, CDR2 YYEKEE (reference sequence). With 3 bases clipped from V and 2 bases from J, the junction kept 4 bases outside the gene matches. Time point of the sample: newly diagnosed GD, antithyroid drugs for less than 3 months. There was RNA extracted from PBMCs, and the TCR library was made from it. American Thyroid Association guidelines served as the basis for diagnosing Graves' disease. Roughly 9 milliliters of peripheral blood were taken and placed in EDTA tubes. This entry is derived from a study of regulatory T cells in long-lasting Graves disease. TCR beta libraries were built with iRepertoire HTBI primers and Arm-PCR of CDR3 regions. TCRdb processed the multiplex PCR reads anew with MiXCR; each CDR3 protein has one entry. The table records a few hundred thousand distinct CDR3 sequences, approximately 15% of them present only once.

These same records also appear under a second study, on T cells in Graves' hyperthyroidism and ophthalmopathy.

The chain has TRBV5-5 and TRBJ2-3; 9 bases agree with TRBD2. The sequence came from a woman aged 40 to 49 with Graves disease. The sample consisted of peripheral blood mononuclear cells (PBMCs), taken at new diagnosis, from a patient treated with antithyroid drugs. CDR3 protein: CASSSSGVLTDTQYF. The CDR3 DNA follows: TGTGCCAGCAGCTCTAGCGGGGTTCTCACAGATACGCAGTATTTT.